This entry is about one T cell receptor beta chain. The antigen this receptor binds is unknown. Per-base qualities were not stored, and no clone one base away is much larger. For the CD8 naive samples, CD45RO-negative cells were positively selected for CCR7, yielding a CD45RA+CCR7+ population from which TemRA cells were excluded. The donors were healthy, HIV-negative adults who had no recently reported acute infections or vaccinations. Every donor was a Caucasian adult living in Nashville, Tennessee, USA. After blood collection by leukapheresis, PBMCs were isolated using Ficoll-Histopaque density gradient centrifugation and then cryopreserved in the vapor phase of liquid nitrogen. Analytical flow cytometry was used to check the purity and quantity of each magnetically sorted T cell population. Each sorted fraction had its genomic DNA isolated and then quantified by UV absorbance on a Nanodrop 2000c.

The data were taken from a study of shared clonotypes between healthy human individuals (dated by TCRdb to 2020 to 2021). The study in broad terms: The cohort comprised a couple of women and a few men aged 18 to 49 years. Per donor, three plates each were used for CD4 naive and CD4 memory, two for CD8 naive, and one for CD8 memory. To estimate repertoire size and how much clonotypes are shared between individuals, the study performed deep sequencing of blood TCR repertoires from roughly five healthy adults. Different laboratories and diverse techniques were used to prepare libraries and sequence TCR repertoires, to increase sequencing depth and limit assay-specific biases. Each donor's leukapheresis produced roughly between about 0.8 and 8.9 billion PBMCs.

Using the deep immunoSEQ assay, TCR CDR3 regions were amplified from genomic DNA by multiplex PCR. Extracted genomic DNA from each cell subset was spread evenly across all wells of several immunoSEQ 96-well plates, with each plate serving as a replicate. For sorted subsets, roughly 200 ng genomic DNA, equal to 25,000 to 35,000 T cell genomes, was loaded into each replicate PCR. Purified libraries were measured with a Qubit 3.0 fluorometer, size-checked on a Bioanalyzer 2100, and measured again with the KAPA Library Quantification kit. A separate single-read 150-cycle Illumina NextSeq 550 flow cell was used to sequence each immunoSEQ 96-well plate. From the authors' description of their analysis: Because the immunoSEQ output held only junctional sequences and lacked quality scores, the filtering could not match the filtering applied to full-length reads. Sequences were annotated with PyIR, a Python wrapper for IgBLAST v1.9, and V/J genes and CDR3 were assigned using IMGT germline references. Reads were filtered out if the reads had weak V/J assignments (E-value above 1e-6), no CDR3, stop codons, out-of-frame junctions, or ambiguous translated residues. V3J clonotypes were defined as sequences sharing the same inferred V gene, J gene, and CDR3 amino acid sequence. To compute the percentage overlap between repertoires, the number of shared unique clonotypes was divided by the size of the smaller repertoire. RTK rarefaction, the Chao1 estimator, and Recon v2.1 estimates of unobserved clonotypes were used to assess repertoire richness. OLGA was used to compute generation probabilities for all TCRbeta clonotypes that the gDNA method yielded from a few donors. TCRdb took over this immuneACCESS table, retaining in-frame rearrangements with V and J assigned. Such tables are incomplete; in checked studies, under half of the missing clones stem from an unresolved V gene, and the remainder is unexplained. That table is the source of V, J and clone size, and D and trimming were worked out from the DNA. For this sample the table gives about 2 million clones, of which approximately 94% were detected only once. In total, the top ten clones hold 1.2% of the sample.

Here V drops 1 base and J drops 1 base, and the junction holds 2 bases not matched to any gene. The germline V gene sets CDR1 to SGHDN and CDR2 to FVKESK. The cysteine opens and the phenylalanine closes a CDR3 of 15 amino acids. Only CDR3 DNA is held: 45 bases, read in frame from base 1. Beyond this particular receptor, the publication reports: Pairwise subsampling indicated that sequencing depth was expected to affect the degree of clonotype sharing among donors. Sharing across a handful of donors was observed for around 5% of naive CD4, less than 4% of naive CD8, over 2% of memory CD4, and about 0.39% of memory CD8 clonotypes. Sampling was limited to blood, and TCR repertoires in tissue likely differ from TCR repertoires in blood. Because the study included only a small number of donors, the genetic and exposure-history diversity represented was limited. Rarefaction of sorted-subset datasets indicated incomplete sequencing despite the large sequencing depth. Higher generation probabilities were observed for clonotypes shared by all four sorted-subset donors than for non-shared clonotypes. Naive subsets generally had larger estimated clonotype richness than memory subsets.

This clonotype was sampled from a man aged 18 to 29 in good health. Sequenced material: naive CD8+ T cells sorted from blood. The meaning of the sample's cell subset or site label: CD45RA+CCR7+. The chain uses TRBV14 and TRBJ2-5; the central 8 bases match TRBD2. This receptor carries the CDR3 CASSQGLASQETQYF. The sequenced DNA is TGTGCCAGCAGCCAAGGACTAGCGTCCCAAGAGACCCAGTACTTC. The reference TRBV14 and TRBJ2-5 proteins fill in what lies around the CDR3, so the full variable domain reads EAGVTQFPSHSVIEKGQTVTLRCDPISGHDNLYWYRRVMGKEIKFLLHFVKESKQDESGMPNNRFLAERTGGTYSTLKVQPAELEDSGVYFCASSQGLASQETQYFGPGTRLLVL.